This T cell receptor beta chain comes out of a study of blood T cell repertoires in COVID-19. Across the study: There were acute and convalescent COVID-19 samples, and they came from the United States, Italy and Spain. PBMCs, B-cell-depleted T cells, or T cells were the source of the cDNA or gDNA that made up the material.

Under the authors' procedure: Amplification of reference gene primers was used by the study to estimate nucleated cell counts. Repertoires were generated with immunoSEQ multiplex PCR, while TCRdb's copy carries only in-frame clones and drops some. D and trimming were read from the DNA, whereas the V and J calls and clone size are those reported in that table. The data show roughly 260,000 clones, 70% to 90% seen once. Material for sequencing was peripheral blood. This TCR was sampled from a woman between 50 and 59 years old with acute or convalescent COVID-19.

Here the CDR3 reads CAISEEPRESYEQYF. The CDR3 DNA reads as TGTGCCATCAGTGAGGAGCCCCGAGAGTCCTACGAGCAGTACTTC. The chain has TRBV10-3 and TRBJ2-7; D not resolved. The V gene's germline CDR1 is ENHRY and CDR2 SYGVKD. V was shortened by 2 bases and J by 1 base, with 12 bases between the two germline ends. The CDR3 extends over 15 amino acids.